This T cell receptor beta chain was found in a study of CD8+CD57+ T cells in acquired aplastic anemia. About the research overall: Average CD4+ read depth in healthy donors was about 10.8 million reads. Study-level results: Around 29 CD8+ CDR3 sequences were shared between patients and controls.

This clonotype was seen a few times. What it binds is unknown. Just one base apart from a much larger clone, this may be a read error. The study profiled TCR beta VDJ and CDR3 using genomic DNA as template. TCRdb independently ran MiXCR on the reads; one entry per CDR3 protein. The data contain a few hundred thousand distinct CDR3 sequences, 55% to 70% of them singletons. The germline V and J ends were trimmed by 6 bases and 4 bases, with 10 bases remaining between them. In germline, CDR1 is MNHNY, CDR2 SVGAGI (reference sequence). The CDR3 spans 14 residues. V and J are TRBV6-6 and TRBJ1-6; no definite D call. Input material: sorted CD4+, CD8+, or CD8+CD57+ T cells (not recorded which) from PBMCs. This TCR derives from a human donor in good health, serving as a control. In nucleotides, the CDR3 is TGTGCCAGCAGCCTCAACAGATATAATTCACCCCTCCACTTT. Protein: CASSLNRYNSPLHF.